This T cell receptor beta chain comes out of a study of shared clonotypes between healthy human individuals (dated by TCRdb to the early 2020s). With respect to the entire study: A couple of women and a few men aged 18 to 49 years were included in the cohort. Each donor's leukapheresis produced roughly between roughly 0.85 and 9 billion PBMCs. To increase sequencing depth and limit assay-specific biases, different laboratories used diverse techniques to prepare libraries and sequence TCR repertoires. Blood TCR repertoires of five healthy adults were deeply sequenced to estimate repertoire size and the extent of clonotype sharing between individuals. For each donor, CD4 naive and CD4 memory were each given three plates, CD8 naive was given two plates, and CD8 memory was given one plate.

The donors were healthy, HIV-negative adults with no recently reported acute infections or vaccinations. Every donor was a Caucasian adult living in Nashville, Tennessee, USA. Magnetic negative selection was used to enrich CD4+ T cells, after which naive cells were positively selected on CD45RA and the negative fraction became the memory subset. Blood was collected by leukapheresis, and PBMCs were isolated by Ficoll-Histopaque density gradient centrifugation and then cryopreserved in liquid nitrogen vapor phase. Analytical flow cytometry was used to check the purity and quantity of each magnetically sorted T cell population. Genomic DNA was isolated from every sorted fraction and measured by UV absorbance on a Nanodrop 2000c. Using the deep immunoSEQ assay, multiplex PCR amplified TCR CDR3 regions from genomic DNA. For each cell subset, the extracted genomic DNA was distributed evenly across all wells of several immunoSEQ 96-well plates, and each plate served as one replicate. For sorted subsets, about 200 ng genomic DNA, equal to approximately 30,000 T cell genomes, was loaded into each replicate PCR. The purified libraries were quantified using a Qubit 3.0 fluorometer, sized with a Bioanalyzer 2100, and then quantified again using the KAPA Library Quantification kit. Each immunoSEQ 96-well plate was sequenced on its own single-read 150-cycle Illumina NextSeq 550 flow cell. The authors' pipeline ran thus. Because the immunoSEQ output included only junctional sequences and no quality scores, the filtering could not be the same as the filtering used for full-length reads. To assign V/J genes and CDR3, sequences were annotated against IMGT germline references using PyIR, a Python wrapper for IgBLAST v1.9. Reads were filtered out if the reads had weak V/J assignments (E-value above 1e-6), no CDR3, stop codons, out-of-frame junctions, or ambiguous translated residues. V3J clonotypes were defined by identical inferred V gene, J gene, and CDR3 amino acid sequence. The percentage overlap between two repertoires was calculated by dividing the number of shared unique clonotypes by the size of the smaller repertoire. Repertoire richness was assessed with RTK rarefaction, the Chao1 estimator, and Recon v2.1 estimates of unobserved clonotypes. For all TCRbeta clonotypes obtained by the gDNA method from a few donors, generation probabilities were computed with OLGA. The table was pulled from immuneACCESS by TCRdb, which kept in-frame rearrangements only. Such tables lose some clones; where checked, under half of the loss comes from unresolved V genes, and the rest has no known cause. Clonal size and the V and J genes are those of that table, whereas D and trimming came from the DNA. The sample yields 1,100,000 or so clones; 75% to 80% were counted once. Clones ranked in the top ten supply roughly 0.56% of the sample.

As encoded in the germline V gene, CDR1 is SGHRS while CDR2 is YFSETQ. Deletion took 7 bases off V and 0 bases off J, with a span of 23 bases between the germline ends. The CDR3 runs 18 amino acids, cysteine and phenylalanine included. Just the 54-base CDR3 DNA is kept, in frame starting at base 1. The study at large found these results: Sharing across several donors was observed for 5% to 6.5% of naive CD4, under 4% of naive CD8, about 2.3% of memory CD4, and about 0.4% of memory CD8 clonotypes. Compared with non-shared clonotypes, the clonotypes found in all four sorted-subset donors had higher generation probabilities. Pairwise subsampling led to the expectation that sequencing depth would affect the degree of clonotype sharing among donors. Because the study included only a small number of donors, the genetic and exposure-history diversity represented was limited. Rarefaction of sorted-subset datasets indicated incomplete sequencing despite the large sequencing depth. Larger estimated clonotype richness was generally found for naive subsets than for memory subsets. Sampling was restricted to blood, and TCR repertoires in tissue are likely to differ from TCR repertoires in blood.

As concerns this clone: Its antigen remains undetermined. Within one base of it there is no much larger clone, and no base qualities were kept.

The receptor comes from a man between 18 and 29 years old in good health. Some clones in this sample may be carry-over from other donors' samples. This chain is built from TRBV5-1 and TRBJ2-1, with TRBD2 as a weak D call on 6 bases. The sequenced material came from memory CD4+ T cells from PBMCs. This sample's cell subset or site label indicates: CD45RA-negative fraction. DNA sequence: TGCGCCAGCTCCGGGGGTGGGGAGCAGTCGAGCTCCTACAATGAGCAGTTCTTC. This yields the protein CASSGGGEQSSSYNEQFF.